This section outlines one TCR beta chain sequence together with its context. The data were taken from a study of blood T cell repertoires in COVID-19. Study at large: PBMCs, B-cell-depleted T cells, or T cells were the source of the cDNA or gDNA that made up the material.

V lost 4 bases, J lost 4 bases, and 9 bases stayed unmatched. The CDR3 loop spans 15 amino acids. Germline values: CDR1 WNHNN, CDR2 SYGVQD (reference sequence). Only in-frame clones appear in the TCRdb table, and some are missing; sequencing was by immunoSEQ multiplex PCR. The repertoire has around 500,000 clones, 70% to 90% of them found once; the top ten carry more than 7.5%. Sequencing was carried out using PBMCs or T cells enriched from blood (not recorded which). The sequence was obtained from a woman aged 55-75 years who had recovered from COVID-19. The V and J genes are TRBV10-1 and TRBJ2-5; 7 bases match TRBD2. The CDR3 protein is CASSAQRGGVETQYF. In nucleotides, the CDR3 is TGCGCCAGCAGTGCCCAGCGGGGTGGCGTAGAGACCCAGTACTTC.